The subject of this entry is one T cell receptor beta chain. The V gene's germline CDR1 is SGHDN and CDR2 FVKESK. The CDR3 length is 19 residues. The V and J ends lost 0 bases and 1 base respectively, with 21 bases between them. Treatment of the sample: randomized to nivolumab then ipilimumab (arm A) or the reverse (arm B). From thawed PBMCs, live CD3+CD8+ cells negative for CD19 and CD56 were sorted. Libraries were prepared by immunoSEQ multiplex PCR; TCRdb keeps only in-frame clonotypes and omits some of them. The sample contains some 10,000 clones, less than 80% of which appear only once. The record originates from a study of sequential checkpoint blockade in melanoma. Study-level information: Randomization was 1:1 between first-line nivolumab→ipilimumab and ipilimumab→nivolumab. After both sequences, patients received maintenance nivolumab.

The sample here was CD8+ T cells sorted from blood (inferred from file names), taken from a patient given nivolumab and ipilimumab in sequence. This rearrangement joins TRBV14 to TRBJ1-1; D not resolved. The TCR was taken from a human donor with melanoma. The DNA of the CDR3 is TGTGCCAGCAGCCAAGATCACCCCGAGGTCCTAATTGGGAACACTGAAGCTTTCTTT. Its protein is CASSQDHPEVLIGNTEAFF.